Sequencing of this TCR beta chain was carried out in a study of blood T cell repertoires in COVID-19. CDR3 length equals 17 residues. Per germline, CDR1 WSHSY and CDR2 SAAADI. Trimming removed 7 bases from V and 6 bases from J; junction bases left unmatched: 20. Under the authors' procedure: Amplified reference gene primers provided the basis for estimating nucleated cell counts. Using immunoSEQ multiplex PCR, the repertoire was profiled, and TCRdb retains in-frame clones only, with some absent. That table furnishes V, J and clone size, whereas the DNA furnished D and trimming. The table lists about 430,000 clones, over 75% of them singletons. Adults between about 18 and 95 years of age took part from some 25 US areas. In Cohort 3, a recovered donor had either two negative PCRs, clearance, or symptom resolution.

This TCR derives from a man younger than 40 who had recovered from COVID-19. Material for sequencing was PBMCs or T cells enriched from blood (not recorded which). The V and J genes are TRBV10-2 and TRBJ2-7; TRBD2 matches at 8 bases. The CDR3 spells CASTDPSREGPQGEQYF. CDR3 nucleotides: TGCGCCAGCACCGACCCCTCCCGGGAGGGCCCTCAGGGCGAGCAGTACTTC.